This record looks at one TCR beta chain sequence and its context. Using a J-beta primer mix together with a sample-barcoded 5' primer, a second PCR was run for about 7 to 12 cycles. Using its own MiXCR run on the 5' RACE reads, TCRdb lists one record per CDR3 protein. The sample holds about 680,000 distinct CDR3 sequences, around half seen once. These data come from a study of blood T cells in healthy people across ages. CDR1 is SGDLS, CDR2 YYNGEE, per germline. V was trimmed by 4 bases and J by 2 bases, leaving 13 bases between them. The CDR3 is 15 amino acids. This clonotype originated in a woman aged 55-69 years in good health. The chain combines TRBV9 with TRBJ2-1, with D possibly being TRBD2 (6 bases). The sequenced sample consisted of blood. The CDR3 nucleotides read TGTGCCAGCAGCCCTCGGGAGAAAACCTACAATGAGCAGTTCTTC. Translation: CASSPREKTYNEQFF. Based on the CDR3 plus reference TRBV9 and TRBJ2-1, the full variable domain is DSGVTQTPKHLITATGQRVTLRCSPRSGDLSVYWYQQSLDQGLQFLIQYYNGEERAKGNILERFSAQQFPDLHSELNLSSLELGDSALYFCASSPREKTYNEQFFGPGTRLTVL.